This T cell receptor beta chain comes out of a study of OX40 agonist ivuxolimab in advanced cancers. Across the study: Patients were dosed with the agonistic anti-OX40 (CD134) antibody ivuxolimab. Study results and caveats: CD4+ and CD8+ blood T cells expanded clonally by week 6 at 0.1 to 3.0 mg/kg.

Germline V gives CDR1 MNHNY, CDR2 SVGAGI (reference sequence). The CDR3 runs to 14 residues. J gave up 4 bases and V 5 bases, and 5 bases lay outside the gene matches. Comment on this clone: Antigen unknown.

Sequenced by immunoSEQ multiplex PCR; TCRdb stores in-frame clones only, minus some. Of 80,000 to 100,000 clones listed, about 90% are singletons. Individuals having autoimmune disease history or systemic immunosuppression were not enrolled. The sample consisted of CD4+ or CD8+ T cells sorted from blood, taken in a trial of the OX40 agonist ivuxolimab. This chain joins TRBV6-6 and TRBJ1-5, with 7 bases that match TRBD1. This TCR was sampled from an adult with an advanced solid tumor such as melanoma, head and neck, liver or kidney cancer. The CDR3 DNA reads TGTGCCAGCAGTAACGGACAGGAGAATCAGCCCCAGCATTTT. It translates to CASSNGQENQPQHF.